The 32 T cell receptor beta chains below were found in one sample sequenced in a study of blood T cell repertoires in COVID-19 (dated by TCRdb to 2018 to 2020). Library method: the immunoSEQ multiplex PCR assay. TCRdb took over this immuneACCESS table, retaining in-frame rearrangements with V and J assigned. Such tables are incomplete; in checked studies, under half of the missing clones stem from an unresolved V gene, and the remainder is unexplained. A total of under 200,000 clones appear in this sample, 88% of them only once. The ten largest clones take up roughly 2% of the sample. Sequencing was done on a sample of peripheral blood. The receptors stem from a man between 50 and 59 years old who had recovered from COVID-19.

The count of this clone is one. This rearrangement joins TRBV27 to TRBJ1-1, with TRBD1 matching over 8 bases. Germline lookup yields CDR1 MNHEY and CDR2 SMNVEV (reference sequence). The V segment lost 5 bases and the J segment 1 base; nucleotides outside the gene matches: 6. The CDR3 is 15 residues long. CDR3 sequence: CASSTRQGPNTEAFF. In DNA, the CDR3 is TGTGCCAGCAGTACCCGACAGGGGCCGAACACTGAAGCTTTCTTT.

CDR3 coding DNA: TGTGCCAGCAGCTTCCAGGGGTTCGCAGATACGCAGTATTTT. This translates into CASSFQGFADTQYF. V and J are TRBV7-2 and TRBJ2-3, with D possibly matching TRBD1 (6 bases). There are 14 residues in the CDR3. The germline V and J ends were trimmed by 3 bases and 4 bases, with 11 bases remaining between them. Germline V CDR1 and CDR2: SGHTA, FQGNSA.

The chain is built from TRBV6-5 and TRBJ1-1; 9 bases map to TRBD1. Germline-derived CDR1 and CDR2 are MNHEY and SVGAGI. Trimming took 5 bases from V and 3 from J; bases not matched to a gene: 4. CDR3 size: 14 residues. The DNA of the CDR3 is TGTGCCAGCAGTCGACAGGGGGAGGACACTGAAGCTTTCTTT. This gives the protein CASSRQGEDTEAFF.

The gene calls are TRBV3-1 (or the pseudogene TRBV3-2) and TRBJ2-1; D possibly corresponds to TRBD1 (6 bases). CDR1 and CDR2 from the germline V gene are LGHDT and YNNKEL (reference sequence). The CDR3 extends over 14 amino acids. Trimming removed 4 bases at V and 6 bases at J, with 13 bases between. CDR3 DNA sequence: TGTGCCAGCAGCCGGAGGACAGTGAGCAATGAGCAGTTCTTC. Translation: CASSRRTVSNEQFF.

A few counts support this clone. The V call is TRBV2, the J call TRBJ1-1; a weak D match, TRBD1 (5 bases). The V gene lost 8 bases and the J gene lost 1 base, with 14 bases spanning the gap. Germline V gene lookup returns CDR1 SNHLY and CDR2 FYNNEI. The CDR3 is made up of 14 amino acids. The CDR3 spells CASGRDGPNTEAFF. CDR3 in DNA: TGTGCCAGCGGGAGGGACGGTCCGAACACTGAAGCTTTCTTT. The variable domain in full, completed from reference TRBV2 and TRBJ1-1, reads EPEVTQTPSHQVTQMGQEVILRCVPISNHLYFYWYRQILGQKVEFLVSFYNNEISEKSEIFDDQFSVERPDGSNFTLKIRSTKLEDSAMYFCASGRDGPNTEAFFGQGTRLTVV.

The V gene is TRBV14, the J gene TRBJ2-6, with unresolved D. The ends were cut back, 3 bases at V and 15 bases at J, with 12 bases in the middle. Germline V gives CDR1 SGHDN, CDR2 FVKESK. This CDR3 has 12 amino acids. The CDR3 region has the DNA TGTGCCAGCAGCCATAACCCCGCGGCCCTGACTTTC. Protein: CASSHNPAALTF.

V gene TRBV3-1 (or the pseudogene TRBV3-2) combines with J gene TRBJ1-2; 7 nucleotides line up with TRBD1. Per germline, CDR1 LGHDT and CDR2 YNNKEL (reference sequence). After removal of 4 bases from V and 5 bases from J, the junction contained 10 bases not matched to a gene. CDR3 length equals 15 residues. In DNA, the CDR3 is TGTGCCAGCAGCCTAAGAGGCACAGGGGATTATGGCTACACCTTC. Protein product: CASSLRGTGDYGYTF.

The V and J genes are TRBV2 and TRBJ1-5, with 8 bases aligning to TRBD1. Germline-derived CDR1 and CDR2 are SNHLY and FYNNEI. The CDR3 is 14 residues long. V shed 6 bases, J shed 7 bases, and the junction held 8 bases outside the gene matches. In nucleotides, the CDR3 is TGTGCCAGCAGGGGAGGACAGGGCCGACAGCCCCAGCATTTT. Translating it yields CASRGGQGRQPQHF.

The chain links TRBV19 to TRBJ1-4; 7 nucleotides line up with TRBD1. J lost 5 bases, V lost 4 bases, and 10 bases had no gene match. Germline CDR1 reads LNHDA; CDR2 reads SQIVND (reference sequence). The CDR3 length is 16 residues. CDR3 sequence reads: CASSTRQGGMNEKLFF. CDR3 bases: TGTGCCAGTAGTACCCGACAGGGAGGCATGAATGAAAAACTGTTTTTT.

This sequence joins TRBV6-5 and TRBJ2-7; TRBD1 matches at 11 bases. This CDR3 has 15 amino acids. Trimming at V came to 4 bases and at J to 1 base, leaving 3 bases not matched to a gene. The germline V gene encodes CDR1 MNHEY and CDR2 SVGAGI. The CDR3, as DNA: TGTGCCAGCAGTTGGAGGGACAGGGGGTCCTACGAGCAGTACTTC. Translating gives CASSWRDRGSYEQYF.

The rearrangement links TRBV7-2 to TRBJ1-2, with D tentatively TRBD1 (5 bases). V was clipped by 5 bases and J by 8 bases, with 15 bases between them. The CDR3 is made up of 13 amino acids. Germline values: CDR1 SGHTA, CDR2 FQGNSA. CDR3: CASSPGGVGGYTF. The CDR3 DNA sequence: TGTGCCAGCAGCCCCGGGGGGGTTGGGGGCTACACCTTC.

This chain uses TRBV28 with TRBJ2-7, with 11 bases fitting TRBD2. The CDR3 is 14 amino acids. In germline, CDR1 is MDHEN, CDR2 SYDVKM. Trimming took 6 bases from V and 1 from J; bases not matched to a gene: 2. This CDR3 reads CASRWTSGSYEQYF. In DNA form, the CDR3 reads TGTGCCAGCAGATGGACTAGCGGGTCCTACGAGCAGTACTTC.

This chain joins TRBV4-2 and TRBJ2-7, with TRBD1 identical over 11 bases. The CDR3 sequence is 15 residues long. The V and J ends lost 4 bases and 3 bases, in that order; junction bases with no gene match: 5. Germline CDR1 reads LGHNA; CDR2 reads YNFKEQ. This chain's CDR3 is CASSRSGTGGYEQYF. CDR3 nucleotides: TGTGCCAGCAGCCGATCCGGGACAGGGGGCTACGAGCAGTACTTC.

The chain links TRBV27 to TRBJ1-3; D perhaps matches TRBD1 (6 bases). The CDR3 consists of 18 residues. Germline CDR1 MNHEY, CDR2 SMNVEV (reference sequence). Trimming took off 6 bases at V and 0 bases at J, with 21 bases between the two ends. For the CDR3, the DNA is TGTGCCAGCAGCCAGAGACTCCGTCAGGGGCTCTCTGGAAACACCATATATTTT. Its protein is CASSQRLRQGLSGNTIYF.

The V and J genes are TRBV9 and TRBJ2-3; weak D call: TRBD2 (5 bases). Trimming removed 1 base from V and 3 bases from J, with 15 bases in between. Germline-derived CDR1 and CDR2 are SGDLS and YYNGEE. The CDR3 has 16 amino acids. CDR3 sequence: CASSVIPGITTDTQYF. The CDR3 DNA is TGTGCCAGCAGCGTAATTCCGGGAATCACTACAGATACGCAGTATTTT.

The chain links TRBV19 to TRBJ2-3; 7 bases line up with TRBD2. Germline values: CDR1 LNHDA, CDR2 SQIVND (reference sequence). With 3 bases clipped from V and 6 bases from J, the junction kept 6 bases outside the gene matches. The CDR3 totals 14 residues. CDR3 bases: TGTGCCAGTAGTATGGGGACGGGGGGTGATACGCAGTATTTT. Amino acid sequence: CASSMGTGGDTQYF. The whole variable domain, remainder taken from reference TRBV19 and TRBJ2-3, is DGGITQSPKYLFRKEGQNVTLSCEQNLNHDAMYWYRQDPGQGLRLIYYSQIVNDFQKGDIAEGYSVSREKKESFPLTVTSAQKNPTAFYLCASSMGTGGDTQYFGPGTRLTVL.

The CDR3 sequence: CASSTQGHEQFF. DNA of the CDR3: TGTGCCAGCAGCACACAGGGGCATGAGCAGTTCTTC. This rearrangement joins TRBV7-3 to TRBJ2-1; 7 positions agree with TRBD1. The germline CDR1 and CDR2 sequences are SGHTA and FQGTGA. The V gene end was trimmed by 5 bases and the J gene end by 8 bases; junction bases not matched to a gene: 3. The CDR3 runs to 12 residues.

The chain's CDR3 is CASSLGGTTNEKLFF. The CDR3 DNA follows: TGCGCCAGCAGCCTGGGGGGAACCACTAATGAAAAACTGTTTTTT. The chain employs TRBV4-3 and TRBJ1-4; D is possibly TRBD1 (5 bases). The V and J ends lost 4 bases and 2 bases respectively, with 11 bases between them. Germline V gives CDR1 LGHNA, CDR2 YSLEER. The CDR3 extends over 15 amino acids.

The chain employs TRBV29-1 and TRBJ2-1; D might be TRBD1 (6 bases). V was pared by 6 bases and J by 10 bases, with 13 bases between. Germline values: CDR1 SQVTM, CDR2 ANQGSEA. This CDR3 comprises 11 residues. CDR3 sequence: CSVERGREQFF. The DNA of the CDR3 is TGCAGCGTGGAAAGGGGGAGAGAGCAGTTCTTC.

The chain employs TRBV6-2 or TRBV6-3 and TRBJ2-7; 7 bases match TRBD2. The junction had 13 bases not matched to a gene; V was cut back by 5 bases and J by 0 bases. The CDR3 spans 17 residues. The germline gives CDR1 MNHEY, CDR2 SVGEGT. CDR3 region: CASSDPGGRESSYEQYF. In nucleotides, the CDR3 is TGTGCCAGCAGTGACCCTGGAGGGAGGGAGAGCTCCTACGAGCAGTACTTC.

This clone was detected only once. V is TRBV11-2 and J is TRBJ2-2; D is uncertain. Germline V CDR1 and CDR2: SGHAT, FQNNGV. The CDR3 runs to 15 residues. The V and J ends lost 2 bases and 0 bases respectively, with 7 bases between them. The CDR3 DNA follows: TGTGCCAGCAGCTTAACACACACGAACACCGGGGAGCTGTTTTTT. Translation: CASSLTHTNTGELFF.

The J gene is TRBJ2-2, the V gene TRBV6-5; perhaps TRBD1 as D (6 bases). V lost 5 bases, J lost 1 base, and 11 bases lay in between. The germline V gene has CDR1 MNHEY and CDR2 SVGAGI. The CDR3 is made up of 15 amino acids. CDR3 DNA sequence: TGTGCCAGCAGTCCGCTGACAGGGAACACCGGGGAGCTGTTTTTT. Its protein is CASSPLTGNTGELFF.

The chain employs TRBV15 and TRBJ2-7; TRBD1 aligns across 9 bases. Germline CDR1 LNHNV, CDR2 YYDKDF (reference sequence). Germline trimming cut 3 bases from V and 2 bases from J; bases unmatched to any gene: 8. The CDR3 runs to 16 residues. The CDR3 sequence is CATSRAPGQGPYEQYF. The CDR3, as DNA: TGTGCCACCAGCAGGGCTCCGGGACAGGGCCCCTACGAGCAGTACTTC.

CDR3 DNA: TGTGCCAGCTCACCTGGAATAGCGGGATCCACCGGGGAGCTGTTTTTT. Translation: CASSPGIAGSTGELFF. V is TRBV18 and J is TRBJ2-2, with 8 bases that match TRBD2. J lost 4 bases, V lost 3 bases, and 7 bases had no gene match. The CDR3 runs 16 residues. CDR1 is KGHSH, CDR2 LQKENI, per germline.

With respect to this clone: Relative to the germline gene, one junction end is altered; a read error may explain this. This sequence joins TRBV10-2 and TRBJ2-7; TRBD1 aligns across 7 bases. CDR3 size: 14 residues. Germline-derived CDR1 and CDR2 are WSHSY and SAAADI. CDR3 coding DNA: TGCGCCAGCAGTCAGTCGGGACAGTCCTACGAGCAGTACTTC. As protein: CASSQSGQSYEQYF.

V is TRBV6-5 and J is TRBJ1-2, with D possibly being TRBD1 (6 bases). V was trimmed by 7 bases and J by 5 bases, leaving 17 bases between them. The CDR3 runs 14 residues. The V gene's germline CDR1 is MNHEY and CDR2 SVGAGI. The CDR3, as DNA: TGTGCCAGCAACCGGTTTGGGGGCCAATATGGCTACACCTTC. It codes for CASNRFGGQYGYTF.

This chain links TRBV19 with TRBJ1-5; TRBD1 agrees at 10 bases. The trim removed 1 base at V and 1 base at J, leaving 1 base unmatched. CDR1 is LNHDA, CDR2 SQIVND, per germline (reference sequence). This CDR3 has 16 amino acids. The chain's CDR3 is CASSIGTGGSNQPQHF. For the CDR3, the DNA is TGTGCCAGTAGTATAGGGACAGGGGGGAGCAATCAGCCCCAGCATTTT.

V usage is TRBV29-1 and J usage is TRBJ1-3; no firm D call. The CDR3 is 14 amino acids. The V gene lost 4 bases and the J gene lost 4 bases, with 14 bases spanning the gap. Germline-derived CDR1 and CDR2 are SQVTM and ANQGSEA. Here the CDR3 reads CSVVSPPGGNTIYF. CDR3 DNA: TGCAGCGTTGTATCCCCACCGGGAGGAAACACCATATATTTT. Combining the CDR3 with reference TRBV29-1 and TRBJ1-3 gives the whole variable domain SAVISQKPSRDICQRGTSLTIQCQVDSQVTMMFWYRQQPGQSLTLIATANQGSEATYESGFVIDKFPISRPNLTFSTLTVSNMSPEDSSIYLCSVVSPPGGNTIYFGEGSWLTVV.

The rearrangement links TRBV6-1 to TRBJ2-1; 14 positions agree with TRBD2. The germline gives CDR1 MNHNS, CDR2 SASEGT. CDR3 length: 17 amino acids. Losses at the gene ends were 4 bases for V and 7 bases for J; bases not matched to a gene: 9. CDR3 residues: CASSVTSGRGGPNEQFF. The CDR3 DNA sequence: TGTGCCAGCAGTGTGACTAGCGGGAGGGGGGGGCCGAATGAGCAGTTCTTC.

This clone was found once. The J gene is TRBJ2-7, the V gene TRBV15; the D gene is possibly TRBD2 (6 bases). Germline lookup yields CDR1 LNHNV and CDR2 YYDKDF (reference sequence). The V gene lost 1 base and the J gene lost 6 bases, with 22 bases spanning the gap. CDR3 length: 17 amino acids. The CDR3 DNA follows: TGTGCCACCAGCAGAGTAAAATGGTCTAGCGAAATCGCCGAGCAGTACTTC. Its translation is CATSRVKWSSEIAEQYF.

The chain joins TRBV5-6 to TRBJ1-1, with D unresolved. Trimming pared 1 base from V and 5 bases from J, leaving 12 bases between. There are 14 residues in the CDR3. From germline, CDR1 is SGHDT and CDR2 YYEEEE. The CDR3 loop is CASSLILSGTEAFF. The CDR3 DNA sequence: TGTGCCAGCAGCTTGATCCTCTCGGGGACTGAAGCTTTCTTT.

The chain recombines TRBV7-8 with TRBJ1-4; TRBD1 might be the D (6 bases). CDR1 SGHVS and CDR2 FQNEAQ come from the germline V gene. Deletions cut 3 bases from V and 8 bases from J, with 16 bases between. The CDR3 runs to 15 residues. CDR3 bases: TGTGCCAGCAGCTTTTCAGGGGCCGGGAACGAAAAACTGTTTTTT. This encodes CASSFSGAGNEKLFF.